This T cell receptor beta chain was captured in a study of blood T cell repertoires in COVID-19. Repertoires were generated with immunoSEQ multiplex PCR, while TCRdb's copy carries only in-frame clones and drops some. In the table there are fewer than 350,000 clones, almost 90% of which are singletons. Trimming stripped 4 bases from V and 7 bases from J, with 10 bases between. Germline loops: CDR1 LNHDA, CDR2 SQIVND (reference sequence). The CDR3 loop spans 13 amino acids. The V and J genes are TRBV19 and TRBJ1-4; D remains ambiguous. The sample taken for sequencing was PBMCs or T cells enriched from blood (not recorded which). The receptor was derived from a woman in her twenties or thirties who had been exposed to COVID-19. DNA for the CDR3: TGTGCCAGTAGTACATCAAGAGGTGAAAAACTGTTTTTT. Residues: CASSTSRGEKLFF.